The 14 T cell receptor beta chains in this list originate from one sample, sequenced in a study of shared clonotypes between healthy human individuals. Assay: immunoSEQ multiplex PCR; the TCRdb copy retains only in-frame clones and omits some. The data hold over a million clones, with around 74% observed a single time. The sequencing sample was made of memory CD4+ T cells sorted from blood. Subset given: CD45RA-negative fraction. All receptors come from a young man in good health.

CDR3 loop: CASSQDIGGRGNTEAFF. The CDR3 DNA reads as TGCGCCAGCAGCCAAGATATTGGGGGACGGGGAAACACTGAAGCTTTCTTT. The chain employs TRBV4-1 and TRBJ1-1, with D possibly being TRBD1 (5 bases). Deletions cut 0 bases from V and 2 bases from J, with 16 bases between. Per the germline V gene, CDR1 is MGHRA and CDR2 is YSYEKL. The CDR3 is 17 amino acids.

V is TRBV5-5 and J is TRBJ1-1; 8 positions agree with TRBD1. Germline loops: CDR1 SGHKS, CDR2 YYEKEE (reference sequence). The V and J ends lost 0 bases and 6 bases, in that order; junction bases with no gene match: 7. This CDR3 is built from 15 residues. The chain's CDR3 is CASSLVAGGGSEAFF. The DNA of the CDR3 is TGTGCCAGCAGCTTGGTGGCAGGGGGCGGATCTGAAGCTTTCTTT.

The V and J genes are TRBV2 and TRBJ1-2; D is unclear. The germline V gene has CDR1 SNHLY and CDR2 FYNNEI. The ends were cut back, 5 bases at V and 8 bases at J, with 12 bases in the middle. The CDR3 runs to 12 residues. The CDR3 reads CASSKWLGGYTF. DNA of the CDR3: TGTGCCAGCAGTAAGTGGCTAGGAGGCTACACCTTC. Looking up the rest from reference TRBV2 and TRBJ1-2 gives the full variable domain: EPEVTQTPSHQVTQMGQEVILRCVPISNHLYFYWYRQILGQKVEFLVSFYNNEISEKSEIFDDQFSVERPDGSNFTLKIRSTKLEDSAMYFCASSKWLGGYTFGSGTRLTVV.

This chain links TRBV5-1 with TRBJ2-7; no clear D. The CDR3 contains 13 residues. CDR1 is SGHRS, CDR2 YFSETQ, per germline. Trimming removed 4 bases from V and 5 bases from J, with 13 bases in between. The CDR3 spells CASSVAQIDEQYF. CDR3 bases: TGCGCCAGCAGCGTGGCCCAAATCGACGAGCAGTACTTC.

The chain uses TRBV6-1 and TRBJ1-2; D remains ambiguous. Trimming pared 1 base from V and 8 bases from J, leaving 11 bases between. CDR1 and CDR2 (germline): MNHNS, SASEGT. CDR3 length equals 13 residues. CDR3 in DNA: TGTGCCAGCAGTGAAGATCCGGGCCTCGGCTACACCTTC. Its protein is CASSEDPGLGYTF.

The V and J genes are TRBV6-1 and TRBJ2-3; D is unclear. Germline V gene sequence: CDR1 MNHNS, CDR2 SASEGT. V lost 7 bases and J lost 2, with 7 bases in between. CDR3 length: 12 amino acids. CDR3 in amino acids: CASKGITDTQYF. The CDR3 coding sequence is TGTGCCAGCAAGGGCATCACAGATACGCAGTATTTT.

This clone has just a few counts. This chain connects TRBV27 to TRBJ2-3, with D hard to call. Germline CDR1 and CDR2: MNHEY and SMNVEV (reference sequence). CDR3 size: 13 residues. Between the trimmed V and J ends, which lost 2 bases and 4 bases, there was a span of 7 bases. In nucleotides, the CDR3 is TGTGCCAGCAGTTTAATTAGCCCAGATACGCAGTATTTT. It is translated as CASSLISPDTQYF.

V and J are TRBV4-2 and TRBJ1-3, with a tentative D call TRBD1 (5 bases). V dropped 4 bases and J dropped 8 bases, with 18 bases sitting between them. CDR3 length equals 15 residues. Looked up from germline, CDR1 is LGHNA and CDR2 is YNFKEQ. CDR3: CASSPPGTVDDTIYF. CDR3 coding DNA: TGTGCCAGCAGCCCGCCCGGGACGGTGGACGACACCATATATTTT.

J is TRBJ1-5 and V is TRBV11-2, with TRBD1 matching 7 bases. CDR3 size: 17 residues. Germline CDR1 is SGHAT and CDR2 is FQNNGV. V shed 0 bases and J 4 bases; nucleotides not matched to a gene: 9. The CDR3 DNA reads TGTGCCAGCAGCTTAGAGGGGCGACAGGGTAATAATCAGCCCCAGCATTTT. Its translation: CASSLEGRQGNNQPQHF.

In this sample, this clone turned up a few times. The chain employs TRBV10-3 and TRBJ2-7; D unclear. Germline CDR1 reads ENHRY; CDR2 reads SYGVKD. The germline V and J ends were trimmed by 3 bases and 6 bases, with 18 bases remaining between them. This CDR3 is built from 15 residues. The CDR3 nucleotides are TGTGCCATCAGTGACGCAAGGCCCTACGAAGGCGAGCAGTACTTC. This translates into CAISDARPYEGEQYF.

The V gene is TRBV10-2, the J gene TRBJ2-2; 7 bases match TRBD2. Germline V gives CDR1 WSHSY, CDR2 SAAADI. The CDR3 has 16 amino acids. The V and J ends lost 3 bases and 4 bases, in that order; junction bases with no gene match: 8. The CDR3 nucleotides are TGCGCCAGCAGTGACCAGGGACGGGGGGTCACCGGGGAGCTGTTTTTT. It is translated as CASSDQGRGVTGELFF.

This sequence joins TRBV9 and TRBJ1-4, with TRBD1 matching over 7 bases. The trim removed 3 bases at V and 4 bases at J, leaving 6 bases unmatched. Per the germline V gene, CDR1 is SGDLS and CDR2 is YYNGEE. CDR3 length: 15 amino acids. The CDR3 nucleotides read TGTGCCAGCAGCGCCAGACAGGGTATTAATGAAAAACTGTTTTTT. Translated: CASSARQGINEKLFF.

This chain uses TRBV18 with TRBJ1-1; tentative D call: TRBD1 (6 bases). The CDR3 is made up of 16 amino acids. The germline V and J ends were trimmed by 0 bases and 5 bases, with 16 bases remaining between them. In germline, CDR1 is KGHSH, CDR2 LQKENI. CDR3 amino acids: CASSPPGGRGATEAFF. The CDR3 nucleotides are TGTGCCAGCTCACCACCGGGGGGCAGGGGTGCGACTGAAGCTTTCTTT.

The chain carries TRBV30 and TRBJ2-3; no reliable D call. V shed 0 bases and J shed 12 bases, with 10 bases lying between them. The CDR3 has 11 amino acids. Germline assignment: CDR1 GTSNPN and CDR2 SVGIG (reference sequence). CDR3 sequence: CAWSVGQLQYF. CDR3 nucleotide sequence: TGTGCCTGGAGTGTAGGGCAGCTTCAGTATTTT.